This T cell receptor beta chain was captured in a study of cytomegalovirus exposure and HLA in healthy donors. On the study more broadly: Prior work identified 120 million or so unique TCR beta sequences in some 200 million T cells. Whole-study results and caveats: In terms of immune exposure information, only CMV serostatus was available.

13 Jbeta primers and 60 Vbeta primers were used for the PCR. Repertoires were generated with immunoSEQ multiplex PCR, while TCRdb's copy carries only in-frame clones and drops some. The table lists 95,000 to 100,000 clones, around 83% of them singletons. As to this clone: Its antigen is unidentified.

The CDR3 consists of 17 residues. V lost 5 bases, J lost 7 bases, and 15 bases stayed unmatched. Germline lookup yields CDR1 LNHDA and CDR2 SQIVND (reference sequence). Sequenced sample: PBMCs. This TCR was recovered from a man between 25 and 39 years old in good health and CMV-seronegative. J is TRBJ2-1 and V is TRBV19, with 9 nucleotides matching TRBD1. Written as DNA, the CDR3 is TGTGCCAGTAGTGGGTACCGGGACAGGGCAAAAGTAAATGAGCAGTTCTTC. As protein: CASSGYRDRAKVNEQFF.